One and the same sample provided the 26 T cell receptor beta chains below, sequenced in a study of blood T cell repertoires in COVID-19 (dated by TCRdb to about 2020). Libraries were built with the immunoSEQ multiplex PCR assay. The clones in this table, taken by TCRdb from immuneACCESS, are in-frame only. Not every clone is retained; where verified, under half of the shortfall comes from an unresolved V gene, and the cause of the rest is unknown. Counted in this sample were some 83,000 clones; approximately 75% of them appeared once. Jointly, the top ten make up about an eighth of the sample. Sequencing was done on a sample of peripheral blood. These receptors originate from a woman at least 80 years old with acute or convalescent COVID-19.

This chain joins TRBV24-1 and TRBJ2-1, with unresolved D. Germline assignment: CDR1 KGHDR and CDR2 SFDVKD. The V end was cut by 4 bases, the J end by 2 bases, with 11 bases between. This CDR3 comprises 15 residues. CDR3 sequence: CATSDPRSAYNEQFF. The CDR3 DNA sequence: TGTGCCACCAGTGACCCAAGGAGTGCCTACAATGAGCAGTTCTTC.

The chain couples TRBV30 to TRBJ1-1; D not resolved. V was clipped by 0 bases and J by 5 bases, with 10 bases between them. In germline, CDR1 is GTSNPN, CDR2 SVGIG (reference sequence). The CDR3 extends over 13 amino acids. CDR3 sequence: CAWSVQRGTEAFF. The CDR3 region has the DNA TGTGCCTGGAGTGTACAACGGGGAACTGAAGCTTTCTTT.

In this sample, this clone turned up a few times. The V call is TRBV5-6, the J call TRBJ1-5; TRBD1 agrees at 7 bases. In germline, CDR1 is SGHDT, CDR2 YYEEEE. J lost 6 bases, V lost 2 bases, and 5 bases had no gene match. The CDR3 runs 14 residues. DNA of the CDR3: TGTGCCAGCAGCTTAGGGCAGGGGGGTCAGCCCCAGCATTTT. Its translation is CASSLGQGGQPQHF.

The sample holds one count of this clone. The chain uses TRBV7-2 and TRBJ2-3; 9 bases align to TRBD2. V trimming: 0 bases; J trimming: 3 bases; junction bases outside the gene matches: 4. Germline CDR1 is SGHTA and CDR2 is FQGNSA. CDR3 length equals 16 residues. The CDR3 here is CASSLARGLATDTQYF. In DNA form, the CDR3 reads TGTGCCAGCAGCTTAGCTAGAGGACTAGCGACAGATACGCAGTATTTT.

This chain joins TRBV7-6 and TRBJ1-2; TRBD1 matches at 7 bases. CDR1 and CDR2 (germline): SGHVS, FNYEAQ. V lost 1 base, J lost 0 bases, and 5 bases stayed unmatched. This CDR3 is 16 amino acids long. The CDR3 DNA follows: TGTGCCAGCAGCTTAGGGGGACAGTCAGCTAACTATGGCTACACCTTC. Its protein is CASSLGGQSANYGYTF. The full variable domain, with the rest looked up from reference TRBV7-6 and TRBJ1-2, is GAGVSQSPRYKVTKRGQDVALRCDPISGHVSLYWYRQALGQGPEFLTYFNYEAQQDKSGLPNDRFSAERPEGSISTLTIQRTEQRDSAMYRCASSLGGQSANYGYTFGSGTRLTVV.

The chain couples TRBV14 to TRBJ1-2; 8 bases agree with TRBD1. Germline V CDR1 and CDR2: SGHDN, FVKESK. The junction had 6 bases not matched to a gene; V was cut back by 0 bases and J by 3 bases. The CDR3 is 16 residues long. The DNA for the CDR3 is TGTGCCAGCAGCCAAGACCTAACAGGGGGGGACTATGGCTACACCTTC. It yields the protein CASSQDLTGGDYGYTF.

The rearrangement uses TRBV19 and TRBJ2-7, with D perhaps TRBD1 (6 bases). The V end lost 7 bases, the J end lost 0 bases, and 13 bases lay between the germline ends. From germline, CDR1 is LNHDA and CDR2 SQIVND (reference sequence). The CDR3 length is 14 residues. The CDR3 sequence: CASTQQGASYEQYF. CDR3 bases: TGTGCCAGTACCCAACAGGGAGCCTCCTACGAGCAGTACTTC.

CDR3 loop: CASAVTSANYEQYF. CDR3 DNA sequence: TGTGCCAGCGCGGTGACTAGCGCCAACTACGAGCAGTACTTC. The rearrangement links TRBV2 to TRBJ2-7; 8 bases agree with TRBD2. With 8 bases clipped from V and 3 bases from J, the junction kept 9 bases outside the gene matches. Per the germline V gene, CDR1 is SNHLY and CDR2 is FYNNEI. The CDR3 has 14 amino acids.

V usage is TRBV28 and J usage is TRBJ2-7; 8 bases are shared with TRBD1. The junction had 16 bases not matched to a gene; V was cut back by 8 bases and J by 1 base. CDR1 is MDHEN, CDR2 SYDVKM, per germline. This CDR3 has 17 amino acids. In nucleotides, the CDR3 is TGTGCCAGCGGTTATCGGCAGGGGGCGGGTTGGTCCTACGAGCAGTACTTC. It encodes CASGYRQGAGWSYEQYF.

The V and J genes are TRBV7-3 and TRBJ2-3, with a tentative D call TRBD1 (6 bases). V lost 3 bases and J lost 4, with 8 bases in between. The CDR3 length is 13 residues. The germline gives CDR1 SGHTA, CDR2 FQGTGA. CDR3 DNA: TGTGCCAGCAGCTTTGGGGGCGCAGATACGCAGTATTTT. Amino acids: CASSFGGADTQYF.

The chain recombines TRBV5-1 with TRBJ2-3, with 12 nucleotides matching TRBD2. V trimming: 3 bases; J trimming: 2 bases; junction bases outside the gene matches: 4. The germline CDR1 and CDR2 sequences are SGHRS and YFSETQ. This CDR3 comprises 16 residues. The CDR3 DNA reads TGCGCCAGCAGCTCCGGACTAGCGGGGCACACAGATACGCAGTATTTT. Its protein product is CASSSGLAGHTDTQYF.

In its sample, this clone was seen once. The CDR3 here is CASSPPSRTDTQYF. The CDR3 DNA follows: TGTGCCAGCAGTCCCCCGAGCCGCACAGATACGCAGTATTTT. This chain joins TRBV6-5 and TRBJ2-3; D uncertain. The V gene's germline CDR1 is MNHEY and CDR2 SVGAGI. Trimming took off 5 bases at V and 1 base at J, with 10 bases between the two ends. The CDR3 is 14 amino acids.

The chain's CDR3 is CASSLEGTPRTEQYF. The CDR3 coding sequence is TGCGCCAGCAGCTTGGAGGGGACACCCCGCACCGAGCAGTACTTC. The genes are TRBV5-1 and TRBJ2-7; TRBD1 is a possible D gene (6 bases). The CDR3 is 15 residues long. Deletions cut 0 bases from V and 6 bases from J, with 16 bases between. Per the germline V gene, CDR1 is SGHRS and CDR2 is YFSETQ.

The rearrangement uses TRBV7-6 and TRBJ2-3; TRBD2 aligns across 7 bases. Losses at the gene ends were 5 bases for V and 1 base for J; bases not matched to a gene: 12. Per the germline V gene, CDR1 is SGHVS and CDR2 is FNYEAQ. The CDR3 has 17 residues. For the CDR3, the DNA is TGTGCCAGCAGCCCTCGGGTAGCGGGTATTGGCACAGATACGCAGTATTTT. It yields the protein CASSPRVAGIGTDTQYF.

The chain carries TRBV24-1 and TRBJ2-2; 10 bases are a match to TRBD1. This CDR3 is built from 18 residues. Germline V gene lookup returns CDR1 KGHDR and CDR2 SFDVKD. The trim removed 5 bases at V and 2 bases at J, leaving 10 bases unmatched. CDR3 protein: CATSAGQGVPPNTGELFF. CDR3 DNA: TGTGCCACCAGTGCCGGACAGGGGGTTCCCCCTAACACCGGGGAGCTGTTTTTT.

The rearrangement uses TRBV4-2 and TRBJ1-5; D is unclear. Germline lookup yields CDR1 LGHNA and CDR2 YNFKEQ. CDR3 length: 13 amino acids. Trimming stripped 4 bases from V and 4 bases from J, with 8 bases between. CDR3 DNA: TGTGCCAGCAGCCCCTTTCCTAATCAGCCCCAGCATTTT. The encoded protein is CASSPFPNQPQHF.

V gene TRBV3-1 (or the pseudogene TRBV3-2) combines with J gene TRBJ2-7; the D gene is possibly TRBD1 (6 bases). Germline-derived CDR1 and CDR2 are LGHDT and YNNKEL (reference sequence). V was cut by 0 bases and J by 9 bases, with 15 bases left in between. This CDR3 has 14 residues. The CDR3 DNA reads TGTGCCAGCAGCCAAGAAGACAGGCCCACCGGGCAGTACTTC. Its protein product is CASSQEDRPTGQYF.

The V gene is TRBV5-1, the J gene TRBJ2-3; TRBD2 matches 10 bases. Germline CDR1 reads SGHRS; CDR2 reads YFSETQ. The CDR3 spans 16 residues. The junction had 6 bases not matched to a gene; V was cut back by 0 bases and J by 5 bases. CDR3 region: CASSLGASGGIDTQYF. CDR3 coding DNA: TGCGCCAGCAGCTTGGGGGCTAGCGGGGGAATAGATACGCAGTATTTT. Full variable domain (rest looked up from reference TRBV5-1 and TRBJ2-3): KAGVTQTPRYLIKTRGQQVTLSCSPISGHRSVSWYQQTPGQGLQFLFEYFSETQRNKGNFPGRFSGRQFSNSRSEMNVSTLELGDSALYLCASSLGASGGIDTQYFGPGTRLTVL.

The V and J genes are TRBV5-8 and TRBJ1-2; D is ambiguous. V lost 2 bases to trimming and J lost 5 bases, with 4 bases between them. CDR1 SGHTS and CDR2 YDEGEE come from the germline V gene. This CDR3 is built from 11 residues. CDR3 DNA: TGTGCCAGCAGCTTAGAGTATGGCTACACCTTC. It yields the protein CASSLEYGYTF.

The chain carries TRBV14 and TRBJ2-5, with D tentatively TRBD1 (5 bases). The V gene lost 2 bases and the J gene lost 7 bases, with 17 bases spanning the gap. The CDR3 consists of 15 residues. CDR1 and CDR2 (germline): SGHDN, FVKESK. The CDR3 is CASSQWTRGGVTQYF. For the CDR3, the DNA is TGTGCCAGCAGCCAATGGACACGAGGTGGTGTGACCCAGTACTTC.

The CDR3 is CASSQTTSGGTDTQYF. CDR3 DNA sequence: TGTGCCAGCAGCCAGACGACTAGCGGGGGCACAGATACGCAGTATTTT. The chain has TRBV3-1 (or the pseudogene TRBV3-2) and TRBJ2-3, with 11 bases that match TRBD2. CDR3 length: 16 amino acids. V lost 3 bases to trimming and J lost 1 base; unmatched junction nucleotides: 3. Germline lookup yields CDR1 LGHDT and CDR2 YNNKEL (reference sequence).

The V call is TRBV2, the J call TRBJ1-6; D may be TRBD1 (5 bases). Germline V lookup: CDR1 SNHLY, CDR2 FYNNEI. V was trimmed by 2 bases and J by 10 bases, leaving 18 bases between them. CDR3 length: 16 residues. CDR3: CASSEIMWGTDSPLHF. The DNA for the CDR3 is TGTGCCAGCAGTGAAATAATGTGGGGCACGGACTCACCCCTCCACTTT. The full variable domain, in which reference TRBV2 and TRBJ1-6 provide the parts outside the CDR3, is EPEVTQTPSHQVTQMGQEVILRCVPISNHLYFYWYRQILGQKVEFLVSFYNNEISEKSEIFDDQFSVERPDGSNFTLKIRSTKLEDSAMYFCASSEIMWGTDSPLHFGNGTRLTVT.

This clone showed up just a few times. The genes are TRBV28 and TRBJ1-6; 11 bases are shared with TRBD1. The germline V gene encodes CDR1 MDHEN and CDR2 SYDVKM. This CDR3 contains 15 residues. Losses at the gene ends were 5 bases for V and 7 bases for J; bases not matched to a gene: 4. The CDR3 is CASSDRDRGNSPLHF. Here the CDR3 DNA reads TGTGCCAGCAGTGACCGGGACAGGGGGAATTCACCCCTCCACTTT.

The CDR3 bases are TGTGCCAGCAGCTTAGCGGCCCCAGGGGGTATCTACGAGCAGTACTTC. It translates to CASSLAAPGGIYEQYF. The V call is TRBV7-2, the J call TRBJ2-7; 7 nucleotides match TRBD1. This CDR3 comprises 16 residues. Germline loops: CDR1 SGHTA, CDR2 FQGNSA. Trimming cost V 0 bases and J 3 bases; bases outside gene matches: 8.

The chain couples TRBV2 to TRBJ1-1; tentatively, D is TRBD1 (5 bases). The CDR3 has 14 amino acids. V lost 1 base to trimming and J lost 3 bases, with 9 bases between them. CDR1 SNHLY and CDR2 FYNNEI come from the germline V gene. Here the CDR3 reads CASSEVSTDTEAFF. CDR3 bases: TGTGCCAGCAGTGAAGTGTCGACAGACACTGAAGCTTTCTTT.

The chain employs TRBV13 and TRBJ2-7, with 7 positions matching TRBD2. With V trimmed by 0 bases and J by 1 base, 3 bases remained unmatched. Per the germline V gene, CDR1 is PRHDT and CDR2 is FYEKMQ (reference sequence). The CDR3 totals 15 residues. As DNA, the CDR3 is TGTGCCAGCAGCTTAGGGCGGGGGACGTCCTACGAGCAGTACTTC. Residues: CASSLGRGTSYEQYF.